The T cell receptor beta chain described here comes from a study of T cells in localized non-small cell lung cancer. Study observations and caveats: Among the tissues sampled, uninvolved adjacent lung had the highest T cell clonality, above tumor. Sequencing involved a lone tumor region, leaving heterogeneity possible. Out of the top 100 tumor clones, a median around 56 were seen in adjacent lung.

This CDR3 region has 15 residues. Between the trimmed V and J ends, which lost 0 bases and 5 bases, there was a span of 14 bases. Per the germline V gene, CDR1 is SGHNT and CDR2 is YENEEA. Assay: immunoSEQ multiplex PCR; the TCRdb copy retains only in-frame clones and omits some. The sample has about 2,100 clones; under 35% are singletons. Neighboring lung without atypia was obtained no less than 2 cm from the tumor margin. A few counts support this clone. As yet, its antigen is unknown. Sequenced here: normal lung tissue next to the tumor, sampled before any cancer treatment. The chain employs TRBV11-3 and TRBJ2-7, with D tentatively TRBD1 or TRBD2 (6 bases each). The TCR sequence derives from a male donor at least 60 years old with stage I squamous cell lung carcinoma. For the CDR3, the DNA is TGTGCCAGCAGCTTAGACTCCAATCGGGGGCACGAGCAGTACTTC. It specifies CASSLDSNRGHEQYF.